This T cell receptor beta chain was sequenced in a study of Graves' ophthalmopathy and Graves' hyperthyroidism. Broader study findings: Sensitivity of 55% to 71% and specificity of less than 75% were achieved by the model that predicted ophthalmopathy progression.

Per the germline V gene, CDR1 is SQVTM and CDR2 is ANQGSEA. CDR3 length equals 16 residues. RNA transcripts were the source from which TCR beta CDR3 regions were amplified. HTBI primers served in a first-round RT-PCR, which a second-round multiplex PCR followed. Each CDR3 protein gets one entry after TCRdb re-called the multiplex PCR reads with MiXCR. The profile shows about 600,000 distinct CDR3 sequences, roughly 40% of them singletons. Turning to this clonotype: The antigen remains unidentified. The junction shows a germline mismatch at one end, possibly a read error.

The TCR originated in an adult man with Graves' hyperthyroidism. V and J are TRBV29-1 and TRBJ2-2, with 10 positions matching TRBD1. Sequenced sample: peripheral blood or thyroid tissue (not recorded which). The CDR3 nucleotides are TGCAGCGTGGAAGAGGCGGGACAGGGGAGGCGCGGGGAGCTGTTTTTT. Translation: CSVEEAGQGRRGELFF.